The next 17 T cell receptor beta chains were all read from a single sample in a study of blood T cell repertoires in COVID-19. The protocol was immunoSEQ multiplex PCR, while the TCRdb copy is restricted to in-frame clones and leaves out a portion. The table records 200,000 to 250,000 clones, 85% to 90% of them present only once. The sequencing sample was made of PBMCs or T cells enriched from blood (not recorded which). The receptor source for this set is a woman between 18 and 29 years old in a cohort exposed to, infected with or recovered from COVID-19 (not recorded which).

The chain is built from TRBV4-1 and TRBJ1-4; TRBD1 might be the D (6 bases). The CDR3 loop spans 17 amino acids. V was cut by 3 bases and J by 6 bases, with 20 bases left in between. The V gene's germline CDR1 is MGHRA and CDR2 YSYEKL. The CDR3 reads CASSQLGIQGRDEKLFF. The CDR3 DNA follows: TGCGCCAGCAGCCAGCTAGGGATACAGGGTAGGGATGAAAAACTGTTTTTT.

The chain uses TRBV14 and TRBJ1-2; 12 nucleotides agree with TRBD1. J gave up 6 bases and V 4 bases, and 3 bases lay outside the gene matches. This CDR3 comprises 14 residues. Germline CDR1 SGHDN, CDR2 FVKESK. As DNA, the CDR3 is TGTGCCAGCAGCCGGGACAGGGGGCTGAATGGCTACACCTTC. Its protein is CASSRDRGLNGYTF.

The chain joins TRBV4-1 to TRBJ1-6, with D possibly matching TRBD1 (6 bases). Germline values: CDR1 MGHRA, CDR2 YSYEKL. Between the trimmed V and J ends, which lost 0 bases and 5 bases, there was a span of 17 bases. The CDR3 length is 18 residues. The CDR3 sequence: CASSQDRSGERDNSPLHF. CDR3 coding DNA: TGCGCCAGCAGCCAAGATCGGTCAGGGGAGAGGGATAATTCACCCCTCCACTTT.

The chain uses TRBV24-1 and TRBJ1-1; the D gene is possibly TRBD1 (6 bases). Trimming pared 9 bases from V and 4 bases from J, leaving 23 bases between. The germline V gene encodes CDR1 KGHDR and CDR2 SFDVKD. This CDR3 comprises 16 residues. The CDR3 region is CATYQGNWIFGTEAFF. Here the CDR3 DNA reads TGTGCCACCTACCAGGGGAATTGGATTTTCGGCACTGAAGCTTTCTTT.

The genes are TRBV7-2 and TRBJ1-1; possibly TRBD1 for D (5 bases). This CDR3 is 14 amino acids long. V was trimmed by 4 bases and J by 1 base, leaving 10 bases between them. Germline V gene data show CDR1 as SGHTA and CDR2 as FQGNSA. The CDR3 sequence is CASSWGRGNTEAFF. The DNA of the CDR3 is TGTGCCAGCAGCTGGGGCCGCGGGAACACTGAAGCTTTCTTT. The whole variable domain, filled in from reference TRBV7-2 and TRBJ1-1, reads GAGVSQSPSNKVTEKGKDVELRCDPISGHTALYWYRQSLGQGLEFLIYFQGNSAPDKSGLPSDRFSAERTGGSVSTLTIQRTQQEDSAVYLCASSWGRGNTEAFFGQGTRLTVV.

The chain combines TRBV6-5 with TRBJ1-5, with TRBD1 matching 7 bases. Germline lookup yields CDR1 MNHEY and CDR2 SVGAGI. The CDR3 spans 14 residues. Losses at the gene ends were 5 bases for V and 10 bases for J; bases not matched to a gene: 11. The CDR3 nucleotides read TGTGCCAGCAGTCGGACAGGATCCTTGGGACCCCAGCATTTT. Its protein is CASSRTGSLGPQHF.

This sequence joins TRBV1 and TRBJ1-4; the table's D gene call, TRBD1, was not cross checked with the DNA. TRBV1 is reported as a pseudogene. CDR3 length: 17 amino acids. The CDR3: CTSSPRDRGCSNEKLFF. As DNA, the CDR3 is TGCACCAGCAGCCCCAGGGACAGGGGTTGTTCTAATGAAAAACTGTTTTTT.

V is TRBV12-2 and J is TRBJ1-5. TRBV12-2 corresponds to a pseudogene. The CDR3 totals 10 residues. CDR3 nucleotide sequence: TGTGCAAGTCTCACCGGGCCCCAGCATTTT. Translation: CASLTGPQHF.

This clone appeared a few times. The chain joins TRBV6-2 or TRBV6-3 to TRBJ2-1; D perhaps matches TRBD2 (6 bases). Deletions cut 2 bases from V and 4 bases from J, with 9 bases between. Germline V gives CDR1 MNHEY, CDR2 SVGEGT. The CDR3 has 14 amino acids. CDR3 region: CASSYGRYYNEQFF. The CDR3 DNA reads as TGTGCCAGCAGTTACGGGAGGTATTACAATGAGCAGTTCTTC.

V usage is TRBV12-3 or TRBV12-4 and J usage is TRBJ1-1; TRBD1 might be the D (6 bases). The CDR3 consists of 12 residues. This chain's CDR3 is CASGHLNTEAFF. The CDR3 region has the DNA TGTGCATCGGGACACTTGAACACTGAAGCTTTCTTT.

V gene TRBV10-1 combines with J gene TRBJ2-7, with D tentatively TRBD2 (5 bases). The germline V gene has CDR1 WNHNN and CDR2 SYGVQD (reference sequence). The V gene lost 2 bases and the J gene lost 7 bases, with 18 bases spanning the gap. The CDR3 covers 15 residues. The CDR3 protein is CASSERTGRIGEQYF. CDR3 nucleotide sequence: TGCGCCAGCAGTGAGAGGACTGGCCGGATAGGGGAGCAGTACTTC.

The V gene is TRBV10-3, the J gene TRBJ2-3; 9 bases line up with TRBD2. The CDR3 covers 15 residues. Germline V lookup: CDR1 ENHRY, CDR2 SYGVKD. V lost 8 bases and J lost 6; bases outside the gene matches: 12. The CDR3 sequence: CAIGYKGGRVDTQYF. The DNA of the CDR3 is TGTGCCATCGGTTATAAGGGCGGGAGGGTGGATACGCAGTATTTT.

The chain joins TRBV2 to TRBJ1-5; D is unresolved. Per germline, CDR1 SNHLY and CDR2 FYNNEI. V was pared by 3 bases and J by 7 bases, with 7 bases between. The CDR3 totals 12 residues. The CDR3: CASSDLFQPQHF. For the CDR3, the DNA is TGTGCCAGCAGTGATTTATTCCAGCCCCAGCATTTT.

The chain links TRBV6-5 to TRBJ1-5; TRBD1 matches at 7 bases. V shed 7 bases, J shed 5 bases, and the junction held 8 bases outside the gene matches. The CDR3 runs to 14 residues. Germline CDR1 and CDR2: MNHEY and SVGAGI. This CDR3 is CASNTGQPYQPQHF. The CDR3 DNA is TGTGCCAGCAATACGGGACAGCCTTATCAGCCCCAGCATTTT.

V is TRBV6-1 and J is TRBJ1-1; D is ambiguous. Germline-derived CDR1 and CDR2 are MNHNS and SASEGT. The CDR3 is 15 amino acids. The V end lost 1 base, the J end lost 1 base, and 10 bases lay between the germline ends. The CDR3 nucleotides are TGTGCCAGCAGTGAAGAAGTGACATGGAACACTGAAGCTTTCTTT. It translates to CASSEEVTWNTEAFF.

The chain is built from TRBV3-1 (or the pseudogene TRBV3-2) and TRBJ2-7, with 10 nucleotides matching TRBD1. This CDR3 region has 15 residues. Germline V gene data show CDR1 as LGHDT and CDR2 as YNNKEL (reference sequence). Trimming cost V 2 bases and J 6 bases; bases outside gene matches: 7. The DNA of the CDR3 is TGTGCCAGCAGCCAAAGGGACAGGGGACCTCGCGAGCAGTACTTC. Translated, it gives CASSQRDRGPREQYF.

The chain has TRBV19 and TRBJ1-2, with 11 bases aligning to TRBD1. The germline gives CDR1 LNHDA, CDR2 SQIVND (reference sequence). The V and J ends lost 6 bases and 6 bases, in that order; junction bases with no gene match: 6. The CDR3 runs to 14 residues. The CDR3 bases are TGTGCCAGTAGGCCCAGGGGACAGGGGGATGGCTACACCTTC. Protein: CASRPRGQGDGYTF.